This T cell receptor beta chain emerged from a study of blood T cell repertoires in COVID-19. Whole-study context: Donors in the United States, Italy and Spain gave samples during acute or convalescent COVID-19.

The CDR3 totals 18 residues. Trimming stripped 5 bases from V and 5 bases from J, with 25 bases between. Per the germline V gene, CDR1 is SGHVS and CDR2 is FQNEAQ. The authors' processing: Amplification from reference gene primers served as the basis for estimated nucleated cell counts. Clones were sequenced by immunoSEQ multiplex PCR, and TCRdb holds only the in-frame ones, with some missing. V and J calls and clone size are those listed in that table; D and trimming were worked out from the DNA. This table has roughly 140,000 clones, approximately 82% appearing once. The chain is built from TRBV7-8 and TRBJ2-1, with D hard to call. The clonotype originates from a woman aged 50 to 60 with acute or convalescent COVID-19. Sequenced input: peripheral blood. The chain's CDR3 is CASSIVLSGGSHHNEQFF. The CDR3 DNA is TGTGCCAGCAGCATAGTTCTGAGTGGCGGATCCCATCACAATGAGCAGTTCTTC.